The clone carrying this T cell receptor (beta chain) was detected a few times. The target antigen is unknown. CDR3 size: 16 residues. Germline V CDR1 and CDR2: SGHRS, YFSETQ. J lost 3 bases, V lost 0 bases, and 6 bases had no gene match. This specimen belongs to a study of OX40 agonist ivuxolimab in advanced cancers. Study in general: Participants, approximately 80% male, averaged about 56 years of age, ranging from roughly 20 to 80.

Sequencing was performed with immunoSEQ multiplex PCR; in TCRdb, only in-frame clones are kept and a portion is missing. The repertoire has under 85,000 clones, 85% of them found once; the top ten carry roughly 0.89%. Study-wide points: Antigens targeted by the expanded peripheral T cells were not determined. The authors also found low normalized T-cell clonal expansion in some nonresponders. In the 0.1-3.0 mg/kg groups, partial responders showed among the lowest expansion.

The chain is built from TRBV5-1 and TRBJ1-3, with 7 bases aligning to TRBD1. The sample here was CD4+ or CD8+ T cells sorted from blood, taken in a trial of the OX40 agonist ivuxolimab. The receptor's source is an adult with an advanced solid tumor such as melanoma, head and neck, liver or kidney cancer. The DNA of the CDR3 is TGCGCCAGCAGCTTGGAGCCAGGGGGTGTTGGAAACACCATATATTTT. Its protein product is CASSLEPGGVGNTIYF.